This TCR beta chain was identified in a study of shared clonotypes between healthy human individuals. Sequencing was performed with immunoSEQ multiplex PCR; in TCRdb, only in-frame clones are kept and a portion is missing. The sample lists about a million clones, around 77% occurring once. With 0 bases removed from V and 1 base from J, the gap between germline ends came to 8 bases. CDR3 length: 15 residues. Per germline, CDR1 WNHNN and CDR2 SYGVQD (reference sequence). The gene calls are TRBV10-1 and TRBJ2-3; no firm D call. Sequenced: memory CD4+ T cells from PBMCs. Specified subset: CD45RA-negative fraction. This sequence was found in a man younger than 35 in good health. Some clones in this sample may be carry-over from other donors' samples. The CDR3 coding sequence is TGCGCCAGCAGTGAGTCCGGTAGAGGCACAGATACGCAGTATTTT. Protein product: CASSESGRGTDTQYF.